Listed here are 5 T cell receptor beta chains from one sample, sequenced in a study of cytomegalovirus exposure and HLA in healthy donors. Primers: 60 Vbeta forward and 13 Jbeta reverse. Only in-frame clones appear in the TCRdb table, and some are missing; sequencing was by immunoSEQ multiplex PCR. The sample has 150,000 or so clones, over 60% seen once. Sequenced input: PBMCs. All receptors come from a woman in her thirties or forties in good health and CMV-seronegative.

The chain has TRBV13 and TRBJ2-7, with a tentative D call TRBD2 (5 bases). CDR1 PRHDT and CDR2 FYEKMQ come from the germline V gene (reference sequence). Trimming pared 2 bases from V and 3 bases from J, leaving 8 bases between. There are 13 residues in the CDR3. Here the CDR3 DNA reads TGTGCCAGCAGCTTAAGGGAGAGCTACGAGCAGTACTTC. Amino acid sequence: CASSLRESYEQYF.

CDR3 DNA sequence: TGTGCCAGCAGCTTAGCTTGGGGCAGCTCCTACGAGCAGTACTTC. Residues: CASSLAWGSSYEQYF. This chain connects TRBV7-2 to TRBJ2-7; tentative D call: TRBD1 (5 bases). CDR1 SGHTA and CDR2 FQGNSA come from the germline V gene. The CDR3 extends over 15 amino acids. Trimming removed 0 bases at V and 0 bases at J, with 9 bases between.

CDR3 coding DNA: TGTGCCAGCAGTAGTTCGACAGGGTTACTAAATGAGCAGTTCTTC. Its protein product is CASSSSTGLLNEQFF. The chain has TRBV6-5 and TRBJ2-1, with 7 nucleotides matching TRBD1. This CDR3 is built from 15 residues. Trimming removed 5 bases from V and 7 bases from J; junction bases left unmatched: 11. The germline V gene encodes CDR1 MNHEY and CDR2 SVGAGI.

This chain connects TRBV7-9 to TRBJ2-3, with TRBD1 identical over 7 bases. The J segment lost 7 bases and the V segment lost 2 bases, leaving 9 bases of the junction unmatched. The germline CDR1 and CDR2 sequences are SEHNR and FQNEAQ (reference sequence). This CDR3 is 15 amino acids long. The CDR3 DNA follows: TGTGCCAGCAGCTTATTCGGGGACAGCCAAAATACGCAGTATTTT. This sequence encodes CASSLFGDSQNTQYF.

CDR3 sequence: CASASGQNYNEQFF. In DNA form, the CDR3 reads TGTGCTAGTGCCTCGGGACAGAATTACAATGAGCAGTTCTTC. The J gene is TRBJ2-1, the V gene TRBV12-5, with 7 bases aligning to TRBD1. V lost 7 bases to trimming and J lost 4 bases; unmatched junction nucleotides: 7. The CDR3 contains 14 residues. CDR1 is LGHNT, CDR2 FRNRAP, per germline.